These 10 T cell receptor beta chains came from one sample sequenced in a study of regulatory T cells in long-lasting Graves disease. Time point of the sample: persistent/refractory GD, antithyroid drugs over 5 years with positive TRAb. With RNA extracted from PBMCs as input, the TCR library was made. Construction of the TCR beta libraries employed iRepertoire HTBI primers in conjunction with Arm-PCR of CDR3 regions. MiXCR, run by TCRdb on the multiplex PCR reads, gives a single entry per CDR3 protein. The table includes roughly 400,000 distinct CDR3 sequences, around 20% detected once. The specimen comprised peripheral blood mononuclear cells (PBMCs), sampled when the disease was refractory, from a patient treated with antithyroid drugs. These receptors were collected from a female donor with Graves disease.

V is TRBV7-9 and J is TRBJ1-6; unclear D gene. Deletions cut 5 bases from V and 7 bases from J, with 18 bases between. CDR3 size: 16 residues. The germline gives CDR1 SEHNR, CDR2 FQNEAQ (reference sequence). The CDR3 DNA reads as TGTGCCAGCAGCACTGAGGGCGGAAGGGAAAATTCACCCCTCCACTTT. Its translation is CASSTEGGRENSPLHF.

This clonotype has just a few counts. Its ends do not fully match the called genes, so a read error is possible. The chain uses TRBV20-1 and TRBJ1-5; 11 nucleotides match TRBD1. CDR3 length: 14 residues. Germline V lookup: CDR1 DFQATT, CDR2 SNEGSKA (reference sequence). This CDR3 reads CSARGTGGNQPQHF. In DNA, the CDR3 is TGCAGTGCTAGAGGGACAGGGGGCAACCAGCCCCAGCATTTT.

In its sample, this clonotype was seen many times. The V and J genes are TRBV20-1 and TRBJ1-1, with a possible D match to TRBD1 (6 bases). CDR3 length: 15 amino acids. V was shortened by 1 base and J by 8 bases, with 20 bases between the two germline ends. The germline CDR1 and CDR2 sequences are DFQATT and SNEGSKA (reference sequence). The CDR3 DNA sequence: TGCAGTGCTAGAGGGACAGTGGCAATGTCGAAAGAAGCTTTCTTT. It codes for CSARGTVAMSKEAFF.

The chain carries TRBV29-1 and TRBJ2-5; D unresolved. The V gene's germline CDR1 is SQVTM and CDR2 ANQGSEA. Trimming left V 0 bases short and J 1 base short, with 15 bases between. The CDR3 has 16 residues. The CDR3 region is CSVEDRTAPSQETQYF. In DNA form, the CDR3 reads TGCAGCGTTGAAGATAGAACAGCTCCCAGCCAAGAGACCCAGTACTTC.

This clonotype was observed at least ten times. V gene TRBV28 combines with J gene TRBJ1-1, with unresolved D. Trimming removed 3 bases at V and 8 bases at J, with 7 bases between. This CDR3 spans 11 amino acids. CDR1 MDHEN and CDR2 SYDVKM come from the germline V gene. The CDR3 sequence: CASSLGFEAFF. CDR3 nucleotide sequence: TGTGCCAGCAGTTTGGGGTTCGAAGCTTTCTTT.

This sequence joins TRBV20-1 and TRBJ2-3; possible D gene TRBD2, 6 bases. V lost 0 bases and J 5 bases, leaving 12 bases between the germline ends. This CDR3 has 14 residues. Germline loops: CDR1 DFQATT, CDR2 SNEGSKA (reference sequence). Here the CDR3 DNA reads TGCAGTGCTAGAGATGTGGCGGGATTAGATACGCAGTATTTT. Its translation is CSARDVAGLDTQYF.

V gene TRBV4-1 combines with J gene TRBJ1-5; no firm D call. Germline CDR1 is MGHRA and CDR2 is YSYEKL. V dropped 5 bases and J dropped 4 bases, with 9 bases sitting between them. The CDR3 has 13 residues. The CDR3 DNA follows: TGCGCCAGCAGCTTAAACAAAAATCAGCCCCAGCATTTT. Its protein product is CASSLNKNQPQHF.

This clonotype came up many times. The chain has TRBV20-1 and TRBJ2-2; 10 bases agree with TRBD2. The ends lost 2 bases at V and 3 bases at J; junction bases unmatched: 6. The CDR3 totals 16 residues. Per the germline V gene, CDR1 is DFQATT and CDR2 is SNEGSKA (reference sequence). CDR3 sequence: CSARPLAGAYTGELFF. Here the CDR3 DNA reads TGCAGTGCTAGACCTCTAGCGGGAGCGTACACCGGGGAGCTGTTTTTT.

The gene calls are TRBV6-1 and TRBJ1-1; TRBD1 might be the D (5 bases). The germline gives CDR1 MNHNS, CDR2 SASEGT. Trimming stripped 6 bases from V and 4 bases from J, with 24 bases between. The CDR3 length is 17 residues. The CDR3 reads CASRPVPTVGWGTEAFF. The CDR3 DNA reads TGTGCCAGCAGGCCTGTCCCGACAGTAGGATGGGGCACTGAAGCTTTCTTT.

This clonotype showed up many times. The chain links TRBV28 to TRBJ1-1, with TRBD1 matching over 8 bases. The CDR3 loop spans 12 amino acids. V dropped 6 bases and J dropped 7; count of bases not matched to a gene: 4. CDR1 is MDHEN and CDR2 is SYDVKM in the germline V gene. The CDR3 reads CASRVQGVEAFF. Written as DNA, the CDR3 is TGTGCCAGCAGAGTACAGGGGGTTGAAGCTTTCTTT.